The rows below give T cell receptor beta chains drawn from one sample of a study of early T cells in non-severe SARS-CoV-2 infection. TCRdb processed the 5' RACE reads anew with MiXCR; each CDR3 protein has one entry. The data contain tens of thousands of distinct CDR3 sequences, approximately 4% of them singletons. Material: whole blood. Source of these receptors: an adult who was a healthcare worker with PCR-confirmed SARS-CoV-2 infection or an uninfected control (not recorded which). Both conserved end residues are part of each CDR3. D genes are given only for firm matches. Clone size appears in some rows only: once, few, many, or a class for an expanded clone.

>TRBJ2-1|many|TRBD2|TRBV24-1
TGTGCCACCAGCCCGGGACTAGCGGGATCATACAATGAGCAGTTCTTC
CATSPGLAGSYNEQFF
>TRBJ2-3|.|.|TRBV7-3
TGTGCCAGCAGCTTAACGGCAACCACAGATACGCAGTATTTT
CASSLTATTDTQYF
>TRBJ2-7|medium-sized|.|TRBV7-9
TGTGCCAGCAGCTTAGGGGGACTCAAAGGGCAGTACTTC
CASSLGGLKGQYF
>TRBJ2-2|.|.|TRBV6-2/TRBV6-3
TGTGCCAGCAGTCACGGGGCGAGCACCGGGGAGCTGTTTTTT
CASSHGASTGELFF
>TRBJ1-2|many|.|TRBV4-1
TGCGCCAGCAGCCAAGCCCCTAACGGTGGCTACACCTTC
CASSQAPNGGYTF
>TRBJ1-4|.|.|TRBV6-6
TGTGCCAGCAGTTCCCTGGGGACGACGAATGAAAAACTGTTTTTT
CASSSLGTTNEKLFF
>TRBJ2-3|many|TRBD2|TRBV5-1
TGCGCCAGCAGCTTGGAAAATAGACTAGCGGGATCAGATACGCAGTATTTT
CASSLENRLAGSDTQYF
>TRBJ2-1|many|.|TRBV10-3
TGTGCCATCAGTGGGGCCTCGGTAGGTGAGCAGTTCTTC
CAISGASVGEQFF
>TRBJ1-1|many|.|TRBV19
TGTGCCAGTACCGCGGGACATCCGAACACTGAAGCTTTCTTT
CASTAGHPNTEAFF
>TRBJ2-3|many|TRBD2|TRBV7-3
TGTGCCAGCAGCCGGGGTTCTAGCGGGGTCACAGATACGCAGTATTTT
CASSRGSSGVTDTQYF
>TRBJ2-1|.|.|TRBV20-1
TGCAGTGCTAGAGGAGTTGACATCTCGACTTACAATGAGCAGTCCTTC
CSARGVDISTYNEQSF
>TRBJ2-1|many|TRBD2|TRBV4-1
TGCGCCAGCAGCCAAATGGCGGGAGGGAAGATTGAGCAGTTCTTC
CASSQMAGGKIEQFF
>TRBJ1-3|few|.|TRBV6-5
TGTGCCAGCAGTTACGGAGGGGCTGGAAACACCATATATTTT
CASSYGGAGNTIYF
>TRBJ1-2|many|.|TRBV5-1
TGCGCCAGCAGCCCGACCGGGACGTCCCATGGCTACACCTTC
CASSPTGTSHGYTF
>TRBJ2-1|many|.|TRBV7-3
TGTGCCAGCAGCCAAAATGTGGGAGGATGGAATGAGCAGTTCTTC
CASSQNVGGWNEQFF
>TRBJ1-1|many|.|TRBV7-9
TGTGCCAGCAGCTTTAGGCGGGAGGGCACTGAAGCTTTCTTT
CASSFRREGTEAFF
>TRBJ2-3|many|.|TRBV29-1
TGCAGCGTTGGCATAGGGGTCGGCACAGATACGCAGTATTTT
CSVGIGVGTDTQYF
>TRBJ2-7|many|TRBD2|TRBV15
TGTGCCACCAGGGGACTAGCGGGAGTAGCTCCCGAGCAGTACTTC
CATRGLAGVAPEQYF
>TRBJ2-2|many|.|TRBV29-1
TGCAGCGTACCCAGGACAGCCGAGGTCCCCGGGGAGCTGTTTTTT
CSVPRTAEVPGELFF
>TRBJ2-2|many|.|TRBV5-4
TGTGCCAGCAGCTTGGGACAGTCGAACACCGGGGAGCTGTTTTTT
CASSLGQSNTGELFF
>TRBJ2-2|many|.|TRBV6-2/TRBV6-3
TGTGCCAGCAGTTACCCCCTAGCTTCGAGCACCGGGGAGCTGTTTTTT
CASSYPLASSTGELFF
>TRBJ2-7|many|TRBD1|TRBV20-1
TGCAGTGCTAGGGGGACAGGAGACACCTACGAGCAGTACTTC
CSARGTGDTYEQYF
>TRBJ1-5|many|.|TRBV6-2/TRBV6-3
TGTGCCAGCAGCTCAAGCGGGAATAGCAATCAGCCCCAGCATTTT
CASSSSGNSNQPQHF
>TRBJ1-1|.|TRBD1|TRBV4-1
TGCGCCAGCAGCCAAAAACAGGGGGTGAATGAAGCTTTCTTT
CASSQKQGVNEAFF
>TRBJ2-1|many|TRBD2|TRBV4-2
TGTGCCAGCAGCCCATTCAAGACTAGCGGGAGCGCGGATGAGCAGTTCTTC
CASSPFKTSGSADEQFF
>TRBJ2-7|many|.|TRBV25-1
TGTGCCAGCAGTGAATACACAGGGCGTGGCGAGCAGTACTTC
CASSEYTGRGEQYF
>TRBJ2-3|few|.|TRBV5-1
TGCGCCAGCAGCCGAAGTAGCACAGATACGCAGTATTTT
CASSRSSTDTQYF
>TRBJ1-5|.|.|TRBV28
TGTGCCAGCAGTTTGGGGGTATTTAGCAATCAGCCCCAGCATTTT
CASSLGVFSNQPQHF
>TRBJ2-3|few|.|TRBV15
TGTGCCACCAGCTCTAGGGTGACGGGCACAGATACGCAGTATTTT
CATSSRVTGTDTQYF
>TRBJ2-5|many|TRBD1|TRBV12-3/TRBV12-4
TGTGCCAGCAGTTTGGGACAGGGGGTTGCGACCCAGTACTTC
CASSLGQGVATQYF
>TRBJ2-3|many|.|TRBV11-2
TGTGCCAGCAGCTCCCCACGCAGGGACGCTAGCACAGATACGCAGTATTTT
CASSSPRRDASTDTQYF
>TRBJ2-3|many|TRBD1|TRBV19
TGTGCCAGTAGTACATTTCCCACAGGGGGCACAGATACGCAGTATTTT
CASSTFPTGGTDTQYF
>TRBJ2-1|many|TRBD2|TRBV5-1
TGCGCCAGCGCCCCACGGTTGGCTAGCGGGTACAATGAGCAGTTCTTC
CASAPRLASGYNEQFF
>TRBJ2-4|many|.|TRBV7-2
TGTGCCAGCAGCTTAGGCAGCGGTCGGGCCAAAAACATTCAGTACTTC
CASSLGSGRAKNIQYF
>TRBJ1-5|many|.|TRBV6-4
TGTGCCAGCAGTGTGGAGGGGAATCAGCCCCAGCATTTT
CASSVEGNQPQHF
>TRBJ1-5|many|.|TRBV2
TGTGCCAGCAACCCAACCATGTTGAGTGTCAATCAGCCCCAGCATTTT
CASNPTMLSVNQPQHF
>TRBJ1-1|many|TRBD1|TRBV4-1
TGCGCCAGCAGCCAAGTCTCCCAGGGGGCTAACGCTGAAGCTTTCTTT
CASSQVSQGANAEAFF
>TRBJ1-1|many|.|TRBV10-3
TGTGCCATCAGTGAGTCGCTGGCAGGCTCCACTGAAGCTTTCTTT
CAISESLAGSTEAFF
>TRBJ2-7|many|TRBD2|TRBV7-8
TGTGCCAGCAGCTTACTGTCTAGCGGGTACGAGCAGTACTTC
CASSLLSSGYEQYF
>TRBJ2-5|many|.|TRBV29-1
TGCAGCGGACTCGGCGAGACCCAGTACTTC
CSGLGETQYF
>TRBJ1-2|few|.|TRBV29-1
TGCAGCGTGGGCGACGGGGCCTTTGGCTACACCTTC
CSVGDGAFGYTF
>TRBJ1-2|many|.|TRBV10-2
TGCGCCAGCAGTGAGAGGGACCGCAGTGGCTACACCTTC
CASSERDRSGYTF
>TRBJ2-3|many|.|TRBV20-1
TGCAGTGCAAAGAGATCCCCGGATACGCAGTATTTT
CSAKRSPDTQYF
>TRBJ1-1|many|.|TRBV7-6
TGTGCCAGCAGCTTACGGACAGACATGAACACTGAAGCTTTCTTT
CASSLRTDMNTEAFF
>TRBJ2-7|.|TRBD2|TRBV7-9
TGTGCCAGCAGCTACCCCGAGCGGGGGACCTACGAGCAGTACTTC
CASSYPERGTYEQYF
>TRBJ2-6|many|TRBD1|TRBV7-9
TGTGCCAGCAGCTTCCTACCGGGACAGGCTTTCAGCTCTGGGGCCAACGTCCTGACTTTC
CASSFLPGQAFSSGANVLTF
>TRBJ2-1|few|.|TRBV5-4
TGTGCCAGCAGCTTGTGGGGCGGTGAGCAGTTCTTC
CASSLWGGEQFF
>TRBJ2-1|many|TRBD2|TRBV23-1
TGCGCCAGCGGACCCAGCGGGAGCCCCGGCTATGAGCAGTTCTTC
CASGPSGSPGYEQFF
>TRBJ1-6|many|TRBD1|TRBV3-1
TGTGCCAGCAGCGATGGACAGGGTTACTCACCCCTCCACTTT
CASSDGQGYSPLHF
>TRBJ2-1|many|.|TRBV10-3
TGTGCCATCAGGGAGGGGACAGCCCCGGGCGGTGAGCAGTTCTTC
CAIREGTAPGGEQFF
>TRBJ1-3|many|.|TRBV9
TGTGCCAGCAGCGTAGGGGGCCGCTTGAGCTCTGGAAACACCATATATTTT
CASSVGGRLSSGNTIYF
>TRBJ1-1|many|TRBD1|TRBV6-6
TGTGCCAGCAGTCCCGGACAGGGGGAGACTGAAGCTTTCTTT
CASSPGQGETEAFF
>TRBJ2-2|.|.|TRBV11-2
TGTGCCAGCAGCTTAGTGCTAGCTACCGGGGAGCTGTTTTTT
CASSLVLATGELFF